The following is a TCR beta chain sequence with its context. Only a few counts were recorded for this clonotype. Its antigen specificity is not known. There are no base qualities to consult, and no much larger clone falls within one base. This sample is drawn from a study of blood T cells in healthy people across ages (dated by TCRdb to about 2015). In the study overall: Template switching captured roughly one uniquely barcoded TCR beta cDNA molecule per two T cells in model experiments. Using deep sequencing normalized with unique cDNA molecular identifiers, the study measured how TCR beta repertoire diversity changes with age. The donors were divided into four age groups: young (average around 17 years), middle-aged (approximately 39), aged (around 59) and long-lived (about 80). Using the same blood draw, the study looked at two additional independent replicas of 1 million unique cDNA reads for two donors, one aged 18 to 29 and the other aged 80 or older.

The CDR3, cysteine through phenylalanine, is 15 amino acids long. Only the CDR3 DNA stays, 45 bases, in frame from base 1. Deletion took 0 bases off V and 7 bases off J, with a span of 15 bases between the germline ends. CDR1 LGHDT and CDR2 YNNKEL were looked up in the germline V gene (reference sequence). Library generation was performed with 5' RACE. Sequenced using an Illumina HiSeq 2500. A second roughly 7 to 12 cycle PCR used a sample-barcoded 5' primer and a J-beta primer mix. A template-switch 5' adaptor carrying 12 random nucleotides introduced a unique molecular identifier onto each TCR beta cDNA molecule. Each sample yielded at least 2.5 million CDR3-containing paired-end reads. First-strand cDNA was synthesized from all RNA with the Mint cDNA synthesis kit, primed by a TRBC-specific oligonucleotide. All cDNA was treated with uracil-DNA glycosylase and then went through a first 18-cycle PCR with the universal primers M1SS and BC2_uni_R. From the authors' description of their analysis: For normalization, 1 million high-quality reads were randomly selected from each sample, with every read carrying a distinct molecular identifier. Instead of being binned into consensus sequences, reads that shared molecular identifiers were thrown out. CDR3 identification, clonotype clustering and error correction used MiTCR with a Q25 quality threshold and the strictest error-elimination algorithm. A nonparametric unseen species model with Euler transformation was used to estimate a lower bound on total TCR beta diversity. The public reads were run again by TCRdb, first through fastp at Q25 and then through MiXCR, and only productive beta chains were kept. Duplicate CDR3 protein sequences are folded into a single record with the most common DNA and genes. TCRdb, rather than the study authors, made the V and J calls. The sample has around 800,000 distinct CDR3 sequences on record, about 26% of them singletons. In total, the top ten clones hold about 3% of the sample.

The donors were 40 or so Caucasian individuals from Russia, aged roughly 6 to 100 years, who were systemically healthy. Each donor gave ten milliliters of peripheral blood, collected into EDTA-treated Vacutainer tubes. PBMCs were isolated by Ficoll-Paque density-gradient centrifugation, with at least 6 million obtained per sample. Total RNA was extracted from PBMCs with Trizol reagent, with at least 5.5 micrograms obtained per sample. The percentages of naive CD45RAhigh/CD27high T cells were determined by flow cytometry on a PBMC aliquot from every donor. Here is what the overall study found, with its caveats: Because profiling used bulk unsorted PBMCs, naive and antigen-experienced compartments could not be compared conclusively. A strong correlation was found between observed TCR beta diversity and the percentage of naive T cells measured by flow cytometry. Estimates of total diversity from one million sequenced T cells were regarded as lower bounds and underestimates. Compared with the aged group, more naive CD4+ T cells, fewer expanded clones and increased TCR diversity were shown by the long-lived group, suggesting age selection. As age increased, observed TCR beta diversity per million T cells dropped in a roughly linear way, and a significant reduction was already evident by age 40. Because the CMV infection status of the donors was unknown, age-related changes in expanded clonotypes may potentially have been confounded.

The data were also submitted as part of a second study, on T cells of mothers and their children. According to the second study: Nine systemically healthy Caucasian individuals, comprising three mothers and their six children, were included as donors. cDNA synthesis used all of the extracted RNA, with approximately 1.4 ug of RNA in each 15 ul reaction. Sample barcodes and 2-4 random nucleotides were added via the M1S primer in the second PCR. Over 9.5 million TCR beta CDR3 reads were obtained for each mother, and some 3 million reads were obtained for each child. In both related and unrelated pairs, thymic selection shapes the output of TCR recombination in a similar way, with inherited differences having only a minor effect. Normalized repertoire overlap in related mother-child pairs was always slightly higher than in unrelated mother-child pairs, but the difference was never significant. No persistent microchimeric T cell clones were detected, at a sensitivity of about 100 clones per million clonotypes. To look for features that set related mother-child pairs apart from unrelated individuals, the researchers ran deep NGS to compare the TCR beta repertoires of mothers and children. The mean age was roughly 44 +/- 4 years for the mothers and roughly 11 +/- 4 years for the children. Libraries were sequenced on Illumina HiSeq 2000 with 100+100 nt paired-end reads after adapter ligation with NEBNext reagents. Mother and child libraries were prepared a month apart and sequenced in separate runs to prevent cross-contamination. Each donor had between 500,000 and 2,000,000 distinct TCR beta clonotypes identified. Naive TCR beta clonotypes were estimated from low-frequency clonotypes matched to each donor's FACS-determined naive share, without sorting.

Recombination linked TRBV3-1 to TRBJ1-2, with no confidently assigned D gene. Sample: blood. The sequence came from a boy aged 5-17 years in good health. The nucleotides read TGTGCCAGCAGCCAAGATTTGGGAAGGGAAGGTGGCTACACCTTC. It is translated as CASSQDLGREGGYTF.